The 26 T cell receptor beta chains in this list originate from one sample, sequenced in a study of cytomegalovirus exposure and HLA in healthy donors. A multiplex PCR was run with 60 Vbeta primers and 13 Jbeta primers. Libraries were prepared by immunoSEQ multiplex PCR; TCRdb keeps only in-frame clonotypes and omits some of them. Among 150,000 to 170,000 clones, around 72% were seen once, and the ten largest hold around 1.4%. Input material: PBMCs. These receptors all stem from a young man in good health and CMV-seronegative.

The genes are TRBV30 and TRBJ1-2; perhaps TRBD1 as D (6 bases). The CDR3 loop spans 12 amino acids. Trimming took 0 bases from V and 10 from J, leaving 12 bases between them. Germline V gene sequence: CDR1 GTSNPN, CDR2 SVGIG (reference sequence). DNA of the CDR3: TGTGCCTGGAGTGTACAGGGCTCGGTCTACACCTTC. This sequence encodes CAWSVQGSVYTF.

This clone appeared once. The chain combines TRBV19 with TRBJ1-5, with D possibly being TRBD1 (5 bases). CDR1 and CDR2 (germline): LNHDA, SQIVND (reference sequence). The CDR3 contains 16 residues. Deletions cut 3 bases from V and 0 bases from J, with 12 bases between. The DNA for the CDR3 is TGTGCCAGTAGTATGGAGGGGTCGGTTAGCAATCAGCCCCAGCATTTT. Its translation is CASSMEGSVSNQPQHF.

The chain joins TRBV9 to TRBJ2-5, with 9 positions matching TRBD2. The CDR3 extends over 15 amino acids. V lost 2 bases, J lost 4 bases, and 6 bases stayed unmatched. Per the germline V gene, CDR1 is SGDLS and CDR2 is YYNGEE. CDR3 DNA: TGTGCCAGCAGCGTGTGGGCGGGAGGGGGAGAGACCCAGTACTTC. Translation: CASSVWAGGGETQYF.

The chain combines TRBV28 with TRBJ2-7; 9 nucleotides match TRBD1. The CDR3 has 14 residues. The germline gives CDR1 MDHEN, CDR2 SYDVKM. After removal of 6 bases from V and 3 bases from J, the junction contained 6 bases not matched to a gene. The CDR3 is CASSHGTGSYEQYF. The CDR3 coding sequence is TGTGCCAGCAGCCACGGGACAGGGAGCTACGAGCAGTACTTC.

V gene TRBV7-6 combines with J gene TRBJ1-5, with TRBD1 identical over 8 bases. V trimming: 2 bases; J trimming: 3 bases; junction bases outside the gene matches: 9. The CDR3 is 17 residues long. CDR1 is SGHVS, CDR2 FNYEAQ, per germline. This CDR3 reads CASSLRSRGQVNQPQHF. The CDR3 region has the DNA TGTGCCAGCAGCTTAAGGAGTAGGGGACAGGTCAATCAGCCCCAGCATTTT.

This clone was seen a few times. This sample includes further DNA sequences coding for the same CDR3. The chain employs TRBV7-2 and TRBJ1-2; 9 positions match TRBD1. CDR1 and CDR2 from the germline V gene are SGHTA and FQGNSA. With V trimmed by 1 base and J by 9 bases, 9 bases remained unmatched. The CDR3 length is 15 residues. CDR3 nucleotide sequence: TGTGCCAGCAGCTTAGTTCCCGGGACAGGGAATAGCTACACCTTC. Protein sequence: CASSLVPGTGNSYTF.

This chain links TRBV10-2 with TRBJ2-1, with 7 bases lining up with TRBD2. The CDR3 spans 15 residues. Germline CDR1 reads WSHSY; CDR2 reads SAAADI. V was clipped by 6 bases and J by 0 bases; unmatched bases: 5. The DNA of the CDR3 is TGCGCCAGCAGCCCTAGGACTAGCTCCTACAATGAGCAGTTCTTC. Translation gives CASSPRTSSYNEQFF.

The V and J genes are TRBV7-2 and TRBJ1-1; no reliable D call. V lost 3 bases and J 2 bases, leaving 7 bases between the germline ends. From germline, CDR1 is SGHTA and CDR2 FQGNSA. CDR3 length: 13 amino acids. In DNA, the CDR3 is TGTGCCAGCAGCTTCCAATTCAACACTGAAGCTTTCTTT. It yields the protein CASSFQFNTEAFF.

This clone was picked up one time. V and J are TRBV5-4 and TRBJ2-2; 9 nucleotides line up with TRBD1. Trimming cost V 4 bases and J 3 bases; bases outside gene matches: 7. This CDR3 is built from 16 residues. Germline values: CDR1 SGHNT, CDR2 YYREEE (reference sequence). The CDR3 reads CASSTTGGGDTGELFF. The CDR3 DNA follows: TGTGCCAGCAGCACCACAGGGGGCGGAGACACCGGGGAGCTGTTTTTT.

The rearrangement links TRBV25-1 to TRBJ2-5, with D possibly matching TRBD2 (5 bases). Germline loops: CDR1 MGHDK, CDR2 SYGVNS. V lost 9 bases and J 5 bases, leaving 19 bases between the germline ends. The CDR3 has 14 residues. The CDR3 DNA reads TGTGCCAGTCCCCCCGCGTGCAGAGGGGAGACCCAGTACTTC. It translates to CASPPACRGETQYF.

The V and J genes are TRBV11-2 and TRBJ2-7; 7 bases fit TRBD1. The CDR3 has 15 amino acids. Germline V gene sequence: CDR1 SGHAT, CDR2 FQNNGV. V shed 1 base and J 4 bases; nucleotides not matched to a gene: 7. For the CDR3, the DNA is TGTGCCAGCAGCTTAGGACCGGGACAGCCTTACGAGCAGTACTTC. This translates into CASSLGPGQPYEQYF.

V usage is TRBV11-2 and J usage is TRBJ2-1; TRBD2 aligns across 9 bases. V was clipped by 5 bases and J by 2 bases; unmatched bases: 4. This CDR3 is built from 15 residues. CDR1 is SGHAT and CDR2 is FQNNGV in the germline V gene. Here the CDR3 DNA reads TGTGCCAGCAGCCCCGGACTAGCGACCTACAATGAGCAGTTCTTC. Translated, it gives CASSPGLATYNEQFF.

The CDR3 region has the DNA TGCGCCAGCAGCTTGTCTTTAAAGACAGTCTCCTACGAGCAGTACTTC. The encoded protein is CASSLSLKTVSYEQYF. This sequence joins TRBV5-1 and TRBJ2-7, with TRBD1 as a possible D gene (5 bases). The germline V and J ends were trimmed by 1 base and 0 bases, with 14 bases remaining between them. Germline assignment: CDR1 SGHRS and CDR2 YFSETQ. The CDR3 extends over 16 amino acids.

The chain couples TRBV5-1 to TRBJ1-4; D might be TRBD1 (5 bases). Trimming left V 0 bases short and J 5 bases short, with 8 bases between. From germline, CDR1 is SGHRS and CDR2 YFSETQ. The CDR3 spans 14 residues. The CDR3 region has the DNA TGCGCCAGCAGCTTGGCAGGGAACAATGAAAAACTGTTTTTT. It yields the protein CASSLAGNNEKLFF. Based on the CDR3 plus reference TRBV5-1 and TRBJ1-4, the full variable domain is KAGVTQTPRYLIKTRGQQVTLSCSPISGHRSVSWYQQTPGQGLQFLFEYFSETQRNKGNFPGRFSGRQFSNSRSEMNVSTLELGDSALYLCASSLAGNNEKLFFGSGTQLSVL.

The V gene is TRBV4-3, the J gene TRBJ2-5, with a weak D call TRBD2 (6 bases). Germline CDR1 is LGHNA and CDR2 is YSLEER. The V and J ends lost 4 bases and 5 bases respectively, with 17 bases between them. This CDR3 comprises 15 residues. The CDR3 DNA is TGCGCCAGCAGCCCATTATGGGAAGGAGGGGAGACCCAGTACTTC. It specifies CASSPLWEGGETQYF.

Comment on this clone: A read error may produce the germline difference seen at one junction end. The CDR3 region has the DNA TGTTCCAGCAGCTCCCGTAACAATGAGCAGTTCTTC. This gives the protein CSSSSRNNEQFF. The rearrangement joins TRBV7-9 to TRBJ2-1, with D uncertain. This CDR3 has 12 residues. Germline CDR1 and CDR2: SEHNR and FQNEAQ (reference sequence).

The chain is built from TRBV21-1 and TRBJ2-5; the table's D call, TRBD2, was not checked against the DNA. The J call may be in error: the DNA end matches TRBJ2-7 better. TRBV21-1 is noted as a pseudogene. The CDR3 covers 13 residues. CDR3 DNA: TGTGCCACACACGAGCGGGGGTCGTACGAGCAGTACTTC. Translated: CATHERGSYEQYF.

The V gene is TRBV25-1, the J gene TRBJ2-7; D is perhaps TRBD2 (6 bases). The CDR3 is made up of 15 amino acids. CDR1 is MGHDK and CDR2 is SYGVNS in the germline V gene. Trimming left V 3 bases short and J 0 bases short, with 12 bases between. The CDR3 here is CASSDVGGLSYEQYF. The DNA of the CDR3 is TGTGCCAGCAGTGATGTGGGAGGCCTCTCCTACGAGCAGTACTTC.

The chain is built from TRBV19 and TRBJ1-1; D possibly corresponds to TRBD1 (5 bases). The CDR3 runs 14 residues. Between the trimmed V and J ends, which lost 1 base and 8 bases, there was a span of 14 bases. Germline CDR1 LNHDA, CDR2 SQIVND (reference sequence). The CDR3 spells CASSIGDSGGEAFF. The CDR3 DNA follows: TGTGCCAGTAGTATAGGAGACAGTGGTGGGGAAGCTTTCTTT.

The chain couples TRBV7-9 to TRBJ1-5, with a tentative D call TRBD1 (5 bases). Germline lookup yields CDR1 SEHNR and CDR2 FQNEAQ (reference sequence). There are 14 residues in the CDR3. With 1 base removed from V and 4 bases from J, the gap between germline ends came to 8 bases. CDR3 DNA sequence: TGTGCCAGCAGCTTAGTGACAGATAATCAGCCCCAGCATTTT. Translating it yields CASSLVTDNQPQHF. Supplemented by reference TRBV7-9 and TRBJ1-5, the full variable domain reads DTGVSQNPRHKITKRGQNVTFRCDPISEHNRLYWYRQTLGQGPEFLTYFQNEAQLEKSRLLSDRFSAERPKGSFSTLEIQRTEQGDSAMYLCASSLVTDNQPQHFGDGTRLSIL.

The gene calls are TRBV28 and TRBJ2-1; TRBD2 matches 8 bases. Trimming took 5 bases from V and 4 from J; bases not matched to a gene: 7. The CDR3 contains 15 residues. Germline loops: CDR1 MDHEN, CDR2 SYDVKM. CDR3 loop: CASSPYGRGYNEQFF. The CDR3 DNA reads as TGTGCCAGCAGTCCTTACGGGAGGGGTTACAATGAGCAGTTCTTC. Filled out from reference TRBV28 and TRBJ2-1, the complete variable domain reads DVKVTQSSRYLVKRTGEKVFLECVQDMDHENMFWYRQDPGLGLRLIYFSYDVKMKEKGDIPEGYSVSREKKERFSLILESASTNQTSMYLCASSPYGRGYNEQFFGPGTRLTVL.

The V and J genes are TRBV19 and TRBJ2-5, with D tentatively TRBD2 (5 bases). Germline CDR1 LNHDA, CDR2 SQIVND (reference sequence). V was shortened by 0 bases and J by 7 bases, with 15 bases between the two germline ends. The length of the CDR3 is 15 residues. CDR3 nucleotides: TGTGCCAGTAGTATAGATATCCGGGATCGGGGGACCCAGTACTTC. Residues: CASSIDIRDRGTQYF.

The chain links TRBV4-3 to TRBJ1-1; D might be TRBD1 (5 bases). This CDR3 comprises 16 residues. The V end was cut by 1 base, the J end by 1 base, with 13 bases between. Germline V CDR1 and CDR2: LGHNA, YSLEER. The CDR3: CASSQGEGRPNTEAFF. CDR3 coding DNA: TGCGCCAGCAGCCAAGGGGAGGGACGGCCGAACACTGAAGCTTTCTTT.

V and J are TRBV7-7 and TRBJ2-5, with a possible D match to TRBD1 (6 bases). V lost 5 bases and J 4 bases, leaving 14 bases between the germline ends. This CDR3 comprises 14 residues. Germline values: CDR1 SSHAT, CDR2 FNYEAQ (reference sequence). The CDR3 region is CASSPRARGETQYF. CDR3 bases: TGTGCCAGCAGCCCCAGGGCCAGGGGAGAGACCCAGTACTTC.

The DNA for the CDR3 is TGTGCCAGCAGCCATGAGGGGGGGCGAGGACAAGAGACCCAGTACTTC. This encodes CASSHEGGRGQETQYF. This chain connects TRBV9 to TRBJ2-5, with a weak D call TRBD2 (7 bases). The CDR3 sequence is 16 residues long. Germline V gene data show CDR1 as SGDLS and CDR2 as YYNGEE. V was clipped by 4 bases and J by 2 bases, with 18 bases between them.

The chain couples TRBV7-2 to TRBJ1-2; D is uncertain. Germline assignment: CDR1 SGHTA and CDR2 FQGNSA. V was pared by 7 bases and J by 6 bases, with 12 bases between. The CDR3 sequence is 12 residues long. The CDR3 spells CASTGEGDGYTF. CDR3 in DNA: TGTGCCAGCACCGGAGAAGGAGATGGCTACACCTTC.